Detailed here is one T cell receptor beta chain. Its target is not known. These data are taken from a study of cytomegalovirus exposure and HLA in healthy donors. Primers included in the PCR were 60 Vbeta and 13 Jbeta primers. Authors' analysis steps: Later, an analysis found 75 million to 90 million unique TCR beta chains, and 9.5 million to 12 million of these were shared. Profiled with immunoSEQ multiplex PCR; TCRdb holds only in-frame clones, not every one. V, J and clone size were drawn from that table, and D and trimming were deduced from the DNA. This table holds 150,000 or so clones, roughly 86% found once. Study conclusions and caveats: Analyses of presence and absence presupposed an approximately uniform sequencing depth across donors.

The sequenced sample consisted of PBMCs. This clonotype was obtained from a man in his late teens or twenties in good health and CMV-seropositive.

CDR3: CASSLGQGAYTIYF. The DNA of the CDR3 is TGTGCCAGCAGTCTAGGACAGGGGGCGTACACCATATATTTT. V gene TRBV27 combines with J gene TRBJ1-3, with TRBD1 matching 11 bases. The CDR3 loop spans 14 amino acids. Trimming took 5 bases from V and 8 from J; bases not matched to a gene: 5. The germline V gene has CDR1 MNHEY and CDR2 SMNVEV (reference sequence).